This T cell receptor (beta chain) derives from a study of blood T cell repertoires in COVID-19. Study details: Sites in the United States, Italy and Spain provided acute and convalescent COVID-19 samples. PBMCs, B-cell-depleted T cells, or T cells were the source of the cDNA or gDNA that made up the material.

This CDR3 spans 17 amino acids. V lost 1 base and J lost 0, with 16 bases in between. CDR1 and CDR2 from the germline V gene are KGHSH and LQKENI. As handled by the study authors: It was from reference gene primer amplification that nucleated cell counts were estimated. Here immunoSEQ multiplex PCR was the method, and the copy in TCRdb shows in-frame clones only, minus some. V and J calls and clone size are those listed in that table; D and trimming were worked out from the DNA. The table records 390,000 or so clones, 70% to 90% of them present only once. This clone was recorded once. Patients at the Seattle site were enrolled during active infection and followed longitudinally.

This receptor was identified in a woman in her twenties or thirties with COVID-19, enrolled during active disease. The chain employs TRBV18 and TRBJ2-7, with D maybe TRBD2 (6 bases). Source material: peripheral blood. In DNA, the CDR3 is TGTGCCAGCTCACCACGGGACTCAGGAGGGAACTCCTACGAGCAGTACTTC. Amino acids: CASSPRDSGGNSYEQYF.